This T cell receptor (beta chain) appears in the sequencing data of a study of human T cells and chemical hapten exposure. Study-wide results and caveats: High-frequency TCRs, those above 1 in 1000, stayed the same after DPC sensitization. Every donor had alopecia, and their immune response may therefore differ from healthy people's.

Germline V gene sequence: CDR1 MNHNS, CDR2 SASEGT. This CDR3 is built from 13 residues. V lost 5 bases, J lost 5 bases, and 12 bases lay in between. The table lists this clonotype with a few counts. The antigen is unknown. The library tagged individual cDNA molecules with unique molecular identifiers. MiXCR, applied by TCRdb to the RACE reads, yields one record per CDR3 protein. The data show roughly 380,000 distinct CDR3 sequences, about 4.4% seen once. Stated time point: patch test 1, 2 weeks after DPC sensitization. Treatment specified: therapeutic diphenylcyclopropenone sensitization with weekly scalp DPC.

This TCR derives from a woman aged 50 to 60 with alopecia areata. Some clones in this sample may be carry-over from other donors' samples. The sample here was whole blood, taken in connection with sensitization to the hapten diphenylcyclopropenone (DPC). The V gene is TRBV6-1, the J gene TRBJ2-5, with unresolved D. CDR3 nucleotide sequence: TGTGCCAGCAGTAGTTTACCCCCGGAGACCCAGTACTTC. Residues: CASSSLPPETQYF.